This entry concerns a single T cell receptor beta chain. Its antigen is unknown. A junction boundary mismatches the germline segment, possibly from a read error. The data originate from a study of post-analysis software for immune sequencing data. Study overall: Disease courses included relapsing-remitting, secondary progressive and progressive-relapsing multiple sclerosis.

The study, taken as a whole, reports: Comparison with controls showed significantly lower normalized Chao1 diversity in multiple sclerosis patients. Samples made in the same batch grouped tightly together by F measure. TRBV segments more frequent in patients than in controls numbered roughly 5 and included TRBV5-6, TRBV5-1 and TRBV20-1.

Built from TCR beta cDNA, the libraries had unique molecular identifiers in them. From the PCR reads, TCRdb called clonotypes with MiXCR, one entry per CDR3 protein. The table lists roughly 650,000 distinct CDR3 sequences, 55% to 60% of them singletons. The CDR3 has 15 amino acids. The J gene is TRBJ2-1, the V gene TRBV12-3 or TRBV12-4; possibly TRBD1 for D (6 bases). The sample consisted of blood. This TCR derives from a girl aged 2-10 years with multiple sclerosis. The CDR3 DNA reads as TGTGCCAGCAGACTGGACAGCCTGTCGTACAATGGGCAGTTCTTC. Its protein is CASRLDSLSYNGQFF.